The clone carrying this T cell receptor beta chain appeared a few times. What it binds is not known. The CDR3 has 14 residues. CDR1 and CDR2 (germline): DFQATT, SNEGSKA (reference sequence). Deletions cut 2 bases from V and 0 bases from J, with 11 bases between. MiXCR, applied by TCRdb to the reads, yields one record per CDR3 protein. The sample lists 160,000 or so distinct CDR3 sequences; 17% were seen once. The source of the sample is a study of T cell repertoires in cytomegalovirus infection. General study points: In two of eight donors, the top clonotype was HLA-C-restricted CMV-specific.

Sequenced: CD8+ T cells from PBMCs. The chain couples TRBV20-1 to TRBJ2-7; D uncertain. The origin of this receptor is a human donor in good health (CMV status not recorded). Some clones in this sample may be carry-over from other donors' samples. This CDR3 is CSARSTSASYEQYF. The CDR3 nucleotides read TGCAGTGCTAGATCGACGAGTGCCTCCTACGAGCAGTACTTC.